This T cell receptor (beta chain) comes out of a study of control samples from healthy donors and cancer patients. Sequencing was performed with immunoSEQ multiplex PCR; in TCRdb, only in-frame clones are kept and a portion is missing. Of approximately 100,000 clones detected, roughly 92% appear once; the ten largest clones hold approximately 3%. The CDR3 is 14 residues long. V lost 5 bases, J lost 2 bases, and 6 bases stayed unmatched. The germline V gene has CDR1 LNHDA and CDR2 SQIVND (reference sequence). The V call is TRBV19, the J call TRBJ2-7; the match to TRBD1 covers 7 bases. Input material: blood. The receptor comes from a human donor in good health. The donor label of this sample is uncertain. CDR3 sequence: CASSPRDRPYEQYV. CDR3 sequence (DNA): TGTGCCAGTAGTCCCCGGGACAGACCCTACGAGCAGTACGTC.